The clone carrying this T cell receptor beta chain was detected once. Its antigen is as yet unknown. The CDR3 consists of 14 residues. The V end was cut by 0 bases, the J end by 12 bases, with 15 bases between. Germline V gene sequence: CDR1 WNHNN, CDR2 SYGVQD (reference sequence). The sample originates from a study of CD8+ T cells in alopecia areata. General study results and limits: Higher clonality and more expanded CD8+ clones appeared in lesional than normal scalp.

Sequencing relied on a cDNA template that was reverse transcribed from extracted RNA. Clones were read by immunoSEQ multiplex PCR, and TCRdb kept only the in-frame ones, dropping some. The sample lists 120,000 to 150,000 clones, more than 75% occurring once. The specimen comprised CD8+ T cells sorted from blood, sampled at week 0. This sequence originates from a human donor with alopecia areata. This chain uses TRBV10-1 with TRBJ2-1, with TRBD2 as a possible D gene (6 bases). The DNA of the CDR3 is TGCGCCAGCAGTGAGTCGGTGACCGGGGGAGGGCAGTTCTTC. Amino acids: CASSESVTGGGQFF.